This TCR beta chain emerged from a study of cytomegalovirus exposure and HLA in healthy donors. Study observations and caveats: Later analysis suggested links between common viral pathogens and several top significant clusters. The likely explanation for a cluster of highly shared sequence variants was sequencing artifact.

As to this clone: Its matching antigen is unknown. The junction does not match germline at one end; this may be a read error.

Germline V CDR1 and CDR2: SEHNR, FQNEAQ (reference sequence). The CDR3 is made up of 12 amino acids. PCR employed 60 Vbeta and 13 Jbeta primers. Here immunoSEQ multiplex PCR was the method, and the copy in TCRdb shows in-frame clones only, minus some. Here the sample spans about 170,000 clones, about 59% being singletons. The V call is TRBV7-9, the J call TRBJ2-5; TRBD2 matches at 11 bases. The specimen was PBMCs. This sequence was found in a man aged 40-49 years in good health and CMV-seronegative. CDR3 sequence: CSSSFIAGGPNF. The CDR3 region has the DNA TGTTCCAGCAGCTTTATAGCGGGAGGGCCGAACTTC.